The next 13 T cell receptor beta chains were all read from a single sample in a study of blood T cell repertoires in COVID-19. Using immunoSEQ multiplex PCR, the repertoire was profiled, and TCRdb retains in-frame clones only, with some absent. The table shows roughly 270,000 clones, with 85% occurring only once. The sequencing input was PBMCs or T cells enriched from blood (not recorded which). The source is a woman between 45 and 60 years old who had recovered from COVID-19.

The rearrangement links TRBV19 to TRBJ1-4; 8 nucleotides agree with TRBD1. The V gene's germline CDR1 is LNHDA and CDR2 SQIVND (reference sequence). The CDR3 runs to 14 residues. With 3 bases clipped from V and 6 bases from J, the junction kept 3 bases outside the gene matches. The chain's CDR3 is CASSMTGEDEKLFF. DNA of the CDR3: TGTGCCAGTAGTATGACAGGGGAGGATGAAAAACTGTTTTTT.

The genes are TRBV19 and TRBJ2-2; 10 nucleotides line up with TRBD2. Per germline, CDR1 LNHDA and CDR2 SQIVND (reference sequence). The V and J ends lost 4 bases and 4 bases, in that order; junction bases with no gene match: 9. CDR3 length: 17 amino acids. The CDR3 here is CASSKDGASGGTGELFF. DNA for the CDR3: TGTGCCAGTAGTAAGGACGGGGCTAGCGGGGGCACCGGGGAGCTGTTTTTT.

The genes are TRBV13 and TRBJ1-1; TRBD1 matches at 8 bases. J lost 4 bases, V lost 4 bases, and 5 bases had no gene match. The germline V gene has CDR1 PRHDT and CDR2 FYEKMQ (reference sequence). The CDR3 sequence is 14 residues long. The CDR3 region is CASSSGGLSTEAFF. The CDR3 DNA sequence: TGTGCCAGCAGCTCAGGGGGCTTGAGCACTGAAGCTTTCTTT.

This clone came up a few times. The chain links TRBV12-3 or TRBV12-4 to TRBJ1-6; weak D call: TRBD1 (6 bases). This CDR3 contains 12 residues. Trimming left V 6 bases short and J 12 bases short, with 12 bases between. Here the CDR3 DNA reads TGTGCCAGCAGCGACAGGCTCCTACCCCTCCACTTT. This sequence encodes CASSDRLLPLHF.

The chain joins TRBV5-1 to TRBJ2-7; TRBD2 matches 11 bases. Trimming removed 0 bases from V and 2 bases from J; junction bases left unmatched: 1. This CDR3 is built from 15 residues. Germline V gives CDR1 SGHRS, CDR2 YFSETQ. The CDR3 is CASSLETSGTYEQYF. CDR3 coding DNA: TGCGCCAGCAGCTTGGAGACTAGCGGGACCTACGAGCAGTACTTC.

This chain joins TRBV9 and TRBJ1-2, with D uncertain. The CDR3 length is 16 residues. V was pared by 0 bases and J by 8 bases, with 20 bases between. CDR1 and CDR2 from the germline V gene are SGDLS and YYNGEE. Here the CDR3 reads CASSVDPHTSNNGYTF. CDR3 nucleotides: TGTGCCAGCAGCGTAGACCCTCATACCAGTAACAACGGCTACACCTTC.

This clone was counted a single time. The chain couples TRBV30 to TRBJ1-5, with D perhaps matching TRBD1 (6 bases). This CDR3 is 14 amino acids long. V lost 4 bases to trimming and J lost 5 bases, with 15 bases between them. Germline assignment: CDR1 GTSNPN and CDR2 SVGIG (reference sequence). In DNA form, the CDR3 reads TGTGCCTGGACAAAAGACAGGAATGATCAGCCCCAGCATTTT. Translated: CAWTKDRNDQPQHF.

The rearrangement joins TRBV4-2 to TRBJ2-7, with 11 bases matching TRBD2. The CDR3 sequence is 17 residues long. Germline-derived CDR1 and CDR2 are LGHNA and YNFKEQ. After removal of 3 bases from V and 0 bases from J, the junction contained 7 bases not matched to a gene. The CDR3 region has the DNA TGTGCCAGCAGCCACCCTATAGCGGGAGGGGGCTCCTACGAGCAGTACTTC. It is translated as CASSHPIAGGGSYEQYF.

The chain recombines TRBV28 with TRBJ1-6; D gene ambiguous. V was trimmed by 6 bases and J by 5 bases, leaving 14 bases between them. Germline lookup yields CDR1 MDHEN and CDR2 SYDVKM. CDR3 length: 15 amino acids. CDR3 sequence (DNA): TGTGCCAGCAGCTCCCACTTCCTCAATAATTCACCCCTCCACTTT. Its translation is CASSSHFLNNSPLHF. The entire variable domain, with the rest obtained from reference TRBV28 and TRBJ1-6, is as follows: DVKVTQSSRYLVKRTGEKVFLECVQDMDHENMFWYRQDPGLGLRLIYFSYDVKMKEKGDIPEGYSVSREKKERFSLILESASTNQTSMYLCASSSHFLNNSPLHFGNGTRLTVT.

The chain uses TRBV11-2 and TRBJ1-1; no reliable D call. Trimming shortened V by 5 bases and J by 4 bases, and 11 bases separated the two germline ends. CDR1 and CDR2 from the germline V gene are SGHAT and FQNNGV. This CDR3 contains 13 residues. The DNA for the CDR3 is TGTGCCAGCAGCCCCGGGGTTCGCACTGAAGCTTTCTTT. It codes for CASSPGVRTEAFF.

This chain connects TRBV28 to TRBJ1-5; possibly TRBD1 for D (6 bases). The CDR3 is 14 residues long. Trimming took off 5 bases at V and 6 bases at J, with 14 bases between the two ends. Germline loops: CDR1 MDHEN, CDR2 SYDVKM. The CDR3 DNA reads TGTGCCAGCAGTCTCACAGGGTTGTTTCAGCCCCAGCATTTT. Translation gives CASSLTGLFQPQHF.

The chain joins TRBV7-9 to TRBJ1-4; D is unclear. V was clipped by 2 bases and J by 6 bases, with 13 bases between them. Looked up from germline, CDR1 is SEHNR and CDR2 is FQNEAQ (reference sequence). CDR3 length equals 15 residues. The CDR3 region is CASSLSGVAYEKLFF. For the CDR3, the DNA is TGTGCCAGCAGCTTAAGCGGCGTAGCCTATGAAAAACTGTTTTTT.

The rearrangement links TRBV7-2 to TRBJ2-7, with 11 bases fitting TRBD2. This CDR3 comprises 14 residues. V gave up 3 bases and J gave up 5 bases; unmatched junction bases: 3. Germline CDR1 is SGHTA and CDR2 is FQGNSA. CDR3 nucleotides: TGTGCCAGCAGCTTCAGACTAGCGGGACACGAGCAGTACTTC. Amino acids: CASSFRLAGHEQYF.